What follows is one T cell receptor beta chain and its context. Antigen: not known. The germline CDR1 and CDR2 sequences are SNHLY and FYNNEI. V shed 0 bases, J shed 0 bases, and the junction held 11 bases outside the gene matches. CDR3 length equals 18 residues. Generated by immunoSEQ multiplex PCR, the TCRdb table keeps only in-frame clones and is missing some. The sample yields approximately 70,000 clones, about 86% seen once. The record originates from a study of OX40 agonist ivuxolimab in advanced cancers. Study-wide background: The patients got ivuxolimab, which is an agonistic anti-OX40 (CD134) antibody. 40% to 50% of patients had received prior checkpoint inhibitor therapy. Study-wide results and caveats: The average count of expanded clones was higher among CD8+ T cells than among CD4+. With doses of 0.1 to 3.0 mg/kg, CD4+ and CD8+ blood T cells had undergone clonal expansion by week 6.

The sample here was CD4+ or CD8+ T cells sorted from blood, taken in a trial of the OX40 agonist ivuxolimab. The source of this sequence is an adult with an advanced solid tumor such as melanoma, head and neck, liver or kidney cancer. The V and J genes are TRBV2 and TRBJ2-7; TRBD2 aligns across 7 bases. DNA for the CDR3: TGTGCCAGCAGTGAAGCACCGTCTAGCGGTCTGAGCTCCTACGAGCAGTACTTC. This codes for CASSEAPSSGLSSYEQYF.